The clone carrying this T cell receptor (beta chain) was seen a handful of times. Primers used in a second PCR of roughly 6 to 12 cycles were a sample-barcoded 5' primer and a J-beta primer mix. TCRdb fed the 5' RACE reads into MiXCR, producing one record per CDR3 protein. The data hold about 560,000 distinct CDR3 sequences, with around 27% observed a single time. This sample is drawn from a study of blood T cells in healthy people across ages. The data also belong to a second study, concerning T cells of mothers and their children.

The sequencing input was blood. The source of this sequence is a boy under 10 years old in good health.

In DNA form, the CDR3 reads TGTGCCAGCGGAAAGGACAGGGCCCACGAGCAGTACTTC. Encoded protein: CASGKDRAHEQYF. This sequence joins TRBV12-3 or TRBV12-4 and TRBJ2-7; 8 nucleotides line up with TRBD1. Germline trimming cut 8 bases from V and 5 bases from J; bases unmatched to any gene: 8. The CDR3 has 13 amino acids.